The rows below give T cell receptor beta chains drawn from one sample of a study of neurological immune-mediated disorders. TCRdb re-derived calls from the 5' RACE reads in MiXCR, one entry per CDR3 protein. Here the sample spans tens of thousands of distinct CDR3 sequences, roughly 12% being singletons. Source material: PBMCs. These receptors came from a woman aged 55 to 70 with HTLV-1-associated myelopathy (HAM/TSP). The CDR3 runs from the conserved cysteine through the conserved F or W. The D gene is left open where the match is weak. A row's size may be missing; if present it is once, few, many or a size class.

TRBJ2-1	many	.	TRBV5-1	TGCGCCAGCAGCTTGTCATCAGGGAACAATGAGCAGTTCTTC	CASSLSSGNNEQFF
TRBJ2-4	many	.	TRBV20-1	TGCAGTGCTACTGACGGATTAGCCAAAAACATTCAGTACTTC	CSATDGLAKNIQYF
TRBJ1-1	many	.	TRBV6-1	TGTGCCAGCGGATTGGAGGGTATGGGCGCTGAAGCTTTCTTT	CASGLEGMGAEAFF
TRBJ2-3	few	.	TRBV19	TGTGCCAGCGCACAGGGTGCGTGGGGCACAGATACGCAGTATTTT	CASAQGAWGTDTQYF
TRBJ1-1	many	TRBD1	TRBV9	TGTGCCAGCAGCGCGGGACAGGGTCTCTTAGAAGAAGCTTTCTTT	CASSAGQGLLEEAFF
TRBJ2-1	many	TRBD2	TRBV5-1	TGCGCCAGCAGCTTGTTCATTAGACTAGCGCCGAGCTACAATGAGCAGTTCTTC	CASSLFIRLAPSYNEQFF
TRBJ2-3	many	TRBD2	TRBV5-1	TGCGCCAGCAGCAAAATTAGCGGGGGAAGCACAGATACGCAGTATTTT	CASSKISGGSTDTQYF
TRBJ2-3	many	.	TRBV9	TGTGCCAGCAGCGTAGCCCCTGAGGCGGGATACACAGATACGCAGTATTTT	CASSVAPEAGYTDTQYF
TRBJ2-1	many	TRBD1	TRBV28	TGTGCCAGTGATAAAGGACAGGGCTCCTACAATGAGCAGTTCTTC	CASDKGQGSYNEQFF
TRBJ2-1	.	.	TRBV7-9	.	CASSFYICSAGLAGVNEQFF
TRBJ2-2	many	.	TRBV7-8	TGTGCCAGCAGCCCTCAGACTGGGAGGAGGAGCGGCACCGGGGAGCTGTTTTTT	CASSPQTGRRSGTGELFF
TRBJ2-3	many	TRBD2	TRBV11-2	TGTGCCAGCAGCTTATCGTTAGCGGGAGGTCCAGGGGATACGCAGTATTTT	CASSLSLAGGPGDTQYF
TRBJ1-6	.	TRBD1	TRBV15	TGTGCCACCAGCAGATCCCGGGACAGTGTGTCACGCCTCCACTTT	CATSRSRDSVSRLHF